Below are 4 T cell receptor beta chains sequenced from a single sample in a study of shared clonotypes between healthy human individuals. Profiling relied on immunoSEQ multiplex PCR, and the TCRdb table lists in-frame clones only, not all of them. The data hold about 2.4 million clones, with roughly 93% observed a single time. The sequencing input was naive CD4+ T cells from PBMCs. Subset specified: CD45RA+ positively selected. These receptors were taken from a young man in good health. Some clones in this sample may be carry-over from other donors' samples.

The chain couples TRBV28 to TRBJ1-6, with TRBD1 as a possible D gene (6 bases). V gave up 7 bases and J gave up 3 bases, with 7 bases separating them. CDR1 is MDHEN, CDR2 SYDVKM, per germline. The CDR3 has 13 amino acids. For the CDR3, the DNA is TGTGCCAGCAAGGGGGACTATAATTCACCCCTCCACTTT. As protein: CASKGDYNSPLHF.

The chain employs TRBV28 and TRBJ1-6, with unresolved D. The CDR3 has 15 amino acids. V was trimmed by 5 bases and J by 13 bases, leaving 21 bases between them. Looked up from germline, CDR1 is MDHEN and CDR2 is SYDVKM. The CDR3 DNA is TGTGCCAGCAGTCCCCCGGGCCGCGGGATGAGTCCCCTCCACTTT. Translation: CASSPPGRGMSPLHF.

The CDR3 nucleotides read TGTGCCAGCAGCCAAGGACTAGGGAGGATCCAAGAGACCCAGTACTTC. This codes for CASSQGLGRIQETQYF. The chain joins TRBV14 to TRBJ2-5; the D gene is possibly TRBD2 (6 bases). Trimming shortened V by 1 base and J by 1 base, and 13 bases separated the two germline ends. Germline V gene sequence: CDR1 SGHDN, CDR2 FVKESK. This CDR3 comprises 16 residues.

The chain recombines TRBV7-9 with TRBJ2-5; 9 nucleotides match TRBD1. The end of the DNA is better explained by TRBJ2-7, so the J call may be wrong. This CDR3 spans 14 amino acids. Germline V lookup: CDR1 SEHNR, CDR2 FQNEAQ (reference sequence). The CDR3 DNA reads TGTGCCAGCAGAGCCGGGACAGGGCCCTACGAGCAGTACTTC. This sequence encodes CASRAGTGPYEQYF.